This TCR beta chain was sequenced in a study of shared clonotypes between healthy human individuals. The overall study: Two women and three men aged 18 to 49 made up the donors.

This CDR3 contains 15 residues. Trimming removed 4 bases from V and 4 bases from J; junction bases left unmatched: 10. CDR1 and CDR2 from the germline V gene are SGHKS and YYEKEE (reference sequence). TCRdb's copy holds only in-frame clones and misses some; the assay was immunoSEQ multiplex PCR. The sample records fewer than 3 million clones, roughly 92% being singletons. The J gene is TRBJ2-7, the V gene TRBV5-5; 8 nucleotides align to TRBD2. This clonotype originated in a man younger than 30 in good health. Some clones in this sample may be carry-over from other donors' samples. The specimen sequenced was naive CD4+ T cells from PBMCs. Subset given: CD45RA+ positively selected. The CDR3 is CASSPGTRGLYEQYF. The CDR3 DNA reads TGTGCCAGCAGCCCCGGGACTAGAGGTTTGTACGAGCAGTACTTC.